This TCR beta chain appears in the sequencing data of a study of cytomegalovirus exposure and HLA in healthy donors. Study-level information: Later, an analysis reported that the 110 or so validation repertoires had used the same platform as the 666 first-cohort repertoires. Whole-study results and caveats: Subsequent analysis of the 110 or so validation repertoires found a tendency for first-cohort TCR clusters to co-occur. About 150 TCR beta chains were listed as cytomegalovirus-associated.

Assay used: immunoSEQ multiplex PCR; TCRdb lists only in-frame clones, some missing. The table lists 150,000 to 200,000 clones, 86% of them singletons. The count of this clone is one. No antigen is known for it. The sequencing sample was made of PBMCs. This TCR came from a woman aged 18 to 35 in good health and CMV-seronegative.

CDR3 region: CASSQGLKAAGTEAFF. The CDR3 region has the DNA TGTGCCAGCAGCCAAGGTCTAAAAGCGGCGGGCACTGAAGCTTTCTTT. This chain uses TRBV4-2 with TRBJ1-1; D is ambiguous. This CDR3 has 16 residues. Germline CDR1 is LGHNA and CDR2 is YNFKEQ. V was pared by 1 base and J by 4 bases, with 16 bases between.